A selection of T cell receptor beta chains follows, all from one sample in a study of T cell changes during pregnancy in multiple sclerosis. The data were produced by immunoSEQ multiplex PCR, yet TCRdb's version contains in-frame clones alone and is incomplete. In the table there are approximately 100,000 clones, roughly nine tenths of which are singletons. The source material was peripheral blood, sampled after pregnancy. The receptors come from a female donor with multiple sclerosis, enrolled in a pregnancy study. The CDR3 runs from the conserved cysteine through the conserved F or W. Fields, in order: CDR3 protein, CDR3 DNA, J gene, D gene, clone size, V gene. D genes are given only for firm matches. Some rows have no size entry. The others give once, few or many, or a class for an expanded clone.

CASTSIGLAGGSDTQYF TGTGCCAGCACCTCAATAGGACTAGCGGGGGGTTCAGATACGCAGTATTTT TRBJ2-3 TRBD2 - TRBV7-2
CASSSTRGDSNQPQHF TGTGCCAGCAGCTCGACCCGGGGAGATAGCAATCAGCCCCAGCATTTT TRBJ1-5 - - TRBV7-9
CASSTRQGAGYGYTF TGTGCCAGCAGCACTAGACAGGGGGCTGGCTATGGCTACACCTTC TRBJ1-2 TRBD1 - TRBV5-4
CASSFGGQGLWGGYTF TGTGCCAGCAGTTTTGGGGGACAGGGCCTTTGGGGGGGCTACACCTTC TRBJ1-2 TRBD1 once TRBV28
CASSPSRGMGTQYF TGTGCCAGCAGCCCCTCGAGAGGAATGGGGACCCAGTACTTC TRBJ2-5 - - TRBV13
CASSFNRGSAGELFF TGTGCCAGCAGTTTTAACAGGGGGTCGGCCGGGGAGCTGTTTTTT TRBJ2-2 TRBD1 - TRBV27
CASGRGGSYEQYF TGTGCCAGCGGGAGAGGGGGCTCCTACGAGCAGTACTTC TRBJ2-7 - - TRBV2
CASTGQGDEQYF TGTGCCAGTACCGGACAGGGCGACGAGCAGTACTTC TRBJ2-7 TRBD1 - TRBV19
CASSLTGVNTEAFF TGTGCCAGCAGCTTGACCGGGGTGAACACTGAAGCTTTCTTT TRBJ1-1 - - TRBV5-4
CASSPDAGPNTEAFF TGTGCCAGCAGCCCTGACGCGGGACCCAACACTGAAGCTTTCTTT TRBJ1-1 - - TRBV11-3
CATRWRGGISYEQYF TGTGCCACCAGGTGGCGGGGGGGTATTTCCTACGAGCAGTACTTC TRBJ2-7 TRBD2 - TRBV27
CASSLGAGRETQYF TGTGCCAGCAGCTTGGGGGCAGGGCGAGAGACCCAGTACTTC TRBJ2-5 - - TRBV5-7
CASSVNPTGGDEQFF TGTGCCAGCAGCGTAAACCCGACAGGGGGCGATGAGCAGTTCTTC TRBJ2-1 TRBD1 - TRBV7-6
CASRTVQGSSYEQYF TGTGCCAGCAGGACGGTACAGGGTAGCTCCTACGAGCAGTACTTC TRBJ2-7 - - TRBV6-1
CASGLSGAETQYF TGTGCTAGTGGTTTATCAGGGGCAGAGACCCAGTACTTC TRBJ2-5 - - TRBV12-5
CASSLGLGEARDTQYF TGTGCCAGCAGCTTAGGGTTGGGGGAGGCTAGAGATACGCAGTATTTT TRBJ2-3 - - TRBV7-2
CASSELGTSNLNEQFF TGTGCCAGCAGTGAATTGGGGACTTCAAACTTGAATGAGCAGTTCTTC TRBJ2-1 - - TRBV25-1
CASSADSYTDTQYF TGTGCCAGCAGTGCTGACAGCTACACAGATACGCAGTATTTT TRBJ2-3 - once TRBV2
CASSSPPGYEQYF TGTGCCAGCAGCTCCCCCCCCGGGTACGAGCAGTACTTC TRBJ2-7 - - TRBV7-9
CASSQEGGGGAAGELFF TGTGCCAGCAGCCAAGAAGGGGGAGGGGGGGCGGCCGGGGAGCTGTTTTTT TRBJ2-2 - - TRBV4-2
CASTDIRRGAGANVLTF TGTGCCAGCACCGATATACGGAGGGGCGCTGGGGCCAACGTCCTGACTTTC TRBJ2-6 - - TRBV5-8
CATSRGGTSYEQYF TGTGCCACCAGCAGGGGAGGGACCTCCTACGAGCAGTACTTC TRBJ2-7 TRBD2 - TRBV15
CASSDAPLRTAGRYEQYF TGTGCCAGCAGTGATGCCCCCCTCAGGACAGCTGGCCGCTACGAGCAGTACTTC TRBJ2-7 - - TRBV6-1
CASSKGPGDTEAFF TGTGCCAGTAGTAAGGGCCCGGGGGACACTGAAGCTTTCTTT TRBJ1-1 - - TRBV19
CASSQGGTPYEQYF TGTGCCAGCAGCCAGGGAGGGACCCCCTACGAGCAGTACTTC TRBJ2-7 TRBD2 - TRBV6-1
CASSFGTFMYQETQYF TGTGCCAGCAGTTTTGGGACTTTTATGTACCAAGAGACCCAGTACTTC TRBJ2-5 - - TRBV5-5
CASSLVRQGTEAFF TGTGCCAGCAGCTTGGTCCGACAGGGGACTGAAGCTTTCTTT TRBJ1-1 TRBD1 once TRBV5-5
CASSTLEGAKSNQPQHF TGTGCCAGTAGTACCTTGGAGGGGGCAAAGAGCAATCAGCCCCAGCATTTT TRBJ1-5 TRBD1 few TRBV19
CASSQRTGGKGNTIYF TGTGCCAGCAGCCAACGGACAGGGGGCAAGGGAAACACCATATATTTT TRBJ1-3 TRBD1 - TRBV14
CASSIQGVKNEKLFF TGTGCCAGTAGTATACAGGGGGTGAAGAATGAAAAACTGTTTTTT TRBJ1-4 TRBD1 - TRBV19
CSVAEGGTGTGELFF TGCAGCGTTGCGGAGGGAGGGACAGGCACCGGGGAGCTGTTTTTT TRBJ2-2 - - TRBV29-1
CSVVPGQGNNEQFF TGCAGCGTCGTCCCGGGACAGGGGAACAATGAGCAGTTCTTC TRBJ2-1 TRBD1 - TRBV29-1
CASGLVSGRWTEAFF TGTGCTAGTGGTTTGGTATCAGGGAGGTGGACTGAAGCTTTCTTT TRBJ1-1 - - TRBV12-5
CASREDRGRSGYTF TGTGCCAGCAGAGAGGACAGGGGGCGATCTGGCTACACCTTC TRBJ1-2 TRBD1 - TRBV6-6
CASSVQPGQGIYEQYF TGTGCCAGTAGTGTTCAACCGGGACAGGGGATCTACGAGCAGTACTTC TRBJ2-7 TRBD1 - TRBV19
CASSLGLGASFTEAFF TGCGCCAGCAGCTTGGGCCTGGGGGCAAGCTTCACTGAAGCTTTCTTT TRBJ1-1 - - TRBV5-1
CASSPSGTEAFF TGTGCCAGCTCACCATCCGGCACTGAAGCTTTCTTT TRBJ1-1 - - TRBV18
CASSLAPSSYEQYF TGTGCCAGCAGCTTAGCTCCGAGCTCCTACGAGCAGTACTTC TRBJ2-7 - - TRBV7-9
CASSPEGRDTGELFF TGTGCCAGCAGCCCGGAGGGGAGAGACACCGGGGAGCTGTTTTTT TRBJ2-2 - - TRBV7-6
CASSLEGEEKLFF TGCGCCAGCAGCTTGGAGGGGGAGGAAAAACTGTTTTTT TRBJ1-4 - - TRBV5-1
CSASPGLVTFF TGCAGTGCTAGTCCGGGACTAGTGACGTTCTTC TRBJ2-1 TRBD2 - TRBV20-1
CASSEATGLGEKLFF TGTGCCAGCAGTGAGGCGACAGGCCTAGGGGAAAAACTGTTTTTT TRBJ1-4 - - TRBV2
CSVESRDRNYGYTF TGCAGCGTAGAAAGCCGGGACAGGAACTATGGCTACACCTTC TRBJ1-2 TRBD1 - TRBV29-1
CASSPGTVNSPLHF TGTGCCAGCAGCCCCGGGACAGTTAATTCACCCCTCCACTTT TRBJ1-6 TRBD1 - TRBV6-5
CASSSRGWYQETQYF TGCGCCAGCAGCTCCAGGGGGTGGTACCAAGAGACCCAGTACTTC TRBJ2-5 TRBD1 - TRBV5-1
CASSLVGAVGYEQFF TGTGCCAGCAGCCTGGTGGGGGCCGTGGGTTATGAGCAGTTCTTC TRBJ2-1 - - TRBV7-3
CASSLGGANEQYF TGTGCCAGCAGCCTAGGGGGGGCCAACGAGCAGTACTTC TRBJ2-7 - - TRBV7-3
CASSDGTGGAGNQPQHF TGTGCCAGCAGTGACGGGACAGGGGGCGCCGGCAATCAGCCCCAGCATTTT TRBJ1-5 TRBD1 once TRBV6-1
CASTIRSNQPQHF TGTGCCAGCACGATCAGGAGCAATCAGCCCCAGCATTTT TRBJ1-5 - - TRBV11-3
CASGSGFAEAFF TGTGCCAGCGGATCAGGGTTTGCTGAAGCTTTCTTT TRBJ1-1 - - TRBV2
CASSSYGRSHSGANVLTF TGCGCCAGCAGCTCCTATGGGAGGTCACACTCTGGGGCCAACGTCCTGACTTTC TRBJ2-6 - - TRBV5-1
CASGLLSHRVTIYF TGTGCTAGTGGTTTGTTGAGCCACAGGGTAACCATATATTTT TRBJ1-3 - - TRBV12-5
CASSHRTGEGTEAFF TGTGCCAGTAGCCACAGGACAGGGGAGGGCACTGAAGCTTTCTTT TRBJ1-1 TRBD1 - TRBV19
CASRAGQGVGELFF TGTGCCAGCAGGGCGGGACAGGGAGTCGGGGAGCTGTTTTTT TRBJ2-2 TRBD1 - TRBV7-7
CASREANTIYF TGTGCCAGCAGAGAGGCAAACACCATATATTTT TRBJ1-3 - - TRBV6-1
CGTGTGNEKLFF TGCGGGACCGGGACAGGGAATGAAAAACTGTTTTTT TRBJ1-4 TRBD1 - TRBV10-2
CASSLDGGPNNEQFF TGTGCCAGCAGCTTAGACGGGGGGCCTAACAATGAGCAGTTCTTC TRBJ2-1 - - TRBV7-2
CASSPGQGRGQETQYF TGTGCCAGCAGCCCGGGACAGGGGAGAGGTCAAGAGACCCAGTACTTC TRBJ2-5 TRBD1 once TRBV7-8
CASSPLRGGGGNYNEQFF TGTGCCAGCTCACCACTGCGGGGGGGCGGCGGGAACTACAATGAGCAGTTCTTC TRBJ2-1 TRBD2 once TRBV18